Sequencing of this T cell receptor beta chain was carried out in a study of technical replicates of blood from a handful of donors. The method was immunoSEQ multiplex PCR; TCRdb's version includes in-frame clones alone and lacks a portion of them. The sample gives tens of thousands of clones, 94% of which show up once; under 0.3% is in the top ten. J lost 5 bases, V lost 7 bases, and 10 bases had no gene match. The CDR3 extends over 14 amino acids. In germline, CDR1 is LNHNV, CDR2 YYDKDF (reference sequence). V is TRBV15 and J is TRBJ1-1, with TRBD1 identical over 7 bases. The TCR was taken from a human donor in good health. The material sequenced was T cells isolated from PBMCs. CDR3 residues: CATKSTGDETEAFF. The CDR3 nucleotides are TGTGCCACCAAGTCAACAGGGGATGAGACTGAAGCTTTCTTT.